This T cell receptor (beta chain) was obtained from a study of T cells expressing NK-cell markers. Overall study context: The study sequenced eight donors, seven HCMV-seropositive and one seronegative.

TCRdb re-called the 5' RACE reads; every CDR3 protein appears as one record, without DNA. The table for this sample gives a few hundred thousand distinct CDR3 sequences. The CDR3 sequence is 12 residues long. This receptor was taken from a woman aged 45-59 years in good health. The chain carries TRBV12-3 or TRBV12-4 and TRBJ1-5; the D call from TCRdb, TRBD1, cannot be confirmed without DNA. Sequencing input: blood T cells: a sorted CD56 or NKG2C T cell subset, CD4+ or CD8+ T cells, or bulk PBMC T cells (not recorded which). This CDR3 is CASRGANQPQHF.